One TCR beta chain is described in this entry. TCRdb's table, derived via immunoSEQ multiplex PCR, lists solely in-frame clones and lacks some. The profile shows 200,000 to 300,000 clones, about 88% of them singletons. The data were obtained in a study of blood T cell repertoires in COVID-19. About the research overall: Collection of acute and convalescent COVID-19 samples took place in the United States, Italy and Spain.

The CDR3 runs to 15 residues. The germline gives CDR1 MGHRA, CDR2 YSYEKL. The germline V and J ends were trimmed by 1 base and 5 bases, with 12 bases remaining between them. The V and J genes are TRBV4-1 and TRBJ2-1; D possibly corresponds to TRBD2 (7 bases). This receptor was taken from a man aged 25-40 years with active or convalescent COVID-19. Sequenced: peripheral blood. The CDR3 protein is CASSQVRGANNEQFF. DNA of the CDR3: TGCGCCAGCAGCCAAGTACGGGGGGCAAACAATGAGCAGTTCTTC.